This TCR beta chain was documented in a study of blood T cell repertoires in COVID-19. In the study overall: Researchers got acute and convalescent COVID-19 samples from the United States, Italy and Spain. PBMCs, B-cell-depleted T cells, or T cells were the source of the cDNA or gDNA that made up the material.

The data were produced by immunoSEQ multiplex PCR, yet TCRdb's version contains in-frame clones alone and is incomplete. The table shows fewer than 300,000 clones, with roughly 92% occurring only once. The CDR3 consists of 16 residues. Seattle enrolled patients during active infection and tracked them longitudinally. The gene calls are TRBV21-1 and TRBJ2-1; TRBD1, the table's D call, was not compared with the DNA. TRBV21-1 is described as a pseudogene. Sequenced sample: peripheral blood. This sequence originates from a woman aged 30 to 39 with COVID-19, enrolled during active disease. CDR3 nucleotides: TGTGCCAGCAGCAAAGCGGAGGGACAGACCTACAATGAGCAGTTCTTC. Residues: CASSKAEGQTYNEQFF.